Listed below are T cell receptor beta chains from one sample, sequenced in a study of cytomegalovirus exposure and HLA in healthy donors. Using immunoSEQ multiplex PCR, the repertoire was profiled, and TCRdb retains in-frame clones only, with some absent. The sample contains 35,000 to 45,000 clones, 50% to 55% of which appear only once. The sample was PBMCs. Receptors were obtained from a human donor in good health. Both conserved end residues are part of each CDR3.

13,TRBV19,TRBJ2-7,CATKGTTSYEQYF
15,TRBV5-5,TRBJ1-1,CASSLIGGRGTEAFF
16,TRBV28,TRBJ2-7,CASSPHGQRRSYEQYF
13,TRBV7-9,TRBJ2-7,CASSFQGAHEQYF
15,TRBV9,TRBJ2-3,CASSVQGLRTDTQYF
15,TRBV9,TRBJ1-1,CASSQTAGWVSEAFF
13,TRBV5-1,TRBJ2-1,CASSLGTNNEQFF
16,TRBV19,TRBJ2-7,CASSTLLFKGAHEQYF
15,TRBV4-3,TRBJ1-2,CASSQDGQGARGYTF
17,TRBV7-8,TRBJ2-6,CASSPGGGRAGANVLTF
14,TRBV6-5,TRBJ2-7,CASTQRQAGYEQYF
15,TRBV9,TRBJ1-1,CASSAAQGWNTEAFF
18,TRBV14,TRBJ2-3,CASSQEVEGGGSTDTQYF
16,TRBV15,TRBJ2-5,CATSRDASGGKETQYF
15,TRBV19,TRBJ2-3,CASSISGRGADTQYF
19,TRBV27,TRBJ1-2,CASSLYGGTGSYVNYGYTF
13,TRBV28,TRBJ2-3,CASSPGGLDTQYF
14,TRBV5-1,TRBJ2-1,CASSLESSGNEQFF
14,TRBV9,TRBJ2-3,CASSVVREADTQYF
17,TRBV19,TRBJ1-1,CASSMGIGTGVNTEAFF
13,TRBV25-1,TRBJ2-7,CASGTASSYEQYF
16,TRBV27,TRBJ1-2,CASSLGTGEFNYGYTF
16,TRBV7-2,TRBJ2-2,CASSLATGGNTGELFF
16,TRBV11-2,TRBJ1-4,CASSLTWGPSNEKLFF
16,TRBV18,TRBJ1-2,CASSPPAALANYGYTF
15,TRBV18,TRBJ1-1,CASSAGQGPYTEAFF
13,TRBV29-1,TRBJ1-2,CSVVGQGNWGYTF
12,TRBV28,TRBJ1-5,CASSFVIQPQHF
16,TRBV5-4,TRBJ2-3,CASSLSSGGSTDTQYF
15,TRBV6-4,TRBJ2-1,CASSDPGQGNNEQFF
16,TRBV10-1,TRBJ2-2,CANISGGTVNTGELFF
16,TRBV4-2,TRBJ2-4,CASSQTRTSGSNIQYF
15,TRBV9,TRBJ1-3,CASSRLDTSGNTIYF
13,TRBV7-2,TRBJ1-6,CASSGDNYSPLHF
14,TRBV2,TRBJ1-5,CASSGQGINQPQHF
11,TRBV5-1,TRBJ2-5,CASRTEETQYF
14,TRBV2,TRBJ1-1,CASHPRQGSTEAFF
15,TRBV5-1,TRBJ1-5,CASSLGQNSNQPQHF
13,TRBV7-3,TRBJ2-7,CASSLGLGYEQYF
15,TRBV6-5,TRBJ2-3,CASRPTWGGTDTQYF
15,TRBV10-3,TRBJ2-7,CAIRPDGDRANEQYF
14,TRBV7-9,TRBJ2-1,CASSGRQGQNEQFF
17,TRBV28,TRBJ2-2,CASSLTGGRTITGELFF
19,TRBV27,TRBJ2-6,CASSLRGTSPNSGANVLTF
14,TRBV2,TRBJ1-3,CASSESPGRDTIYF
13,TRBV6-5,TRBJ2-7,CASSPGSYYEQYF
13,TRBV27,TRBJ1-1,CASSLRDSPEAFF
15,TRBV4-3,TRBJ1-5,CASSQAGTGVYPQHF
16,TRBV9,TRBJ2-1,CASSVGFRVAYNEQFF
14,TRBV4-3,TRBJ2-3,CASSQDRETDTQYF
14,TRBV9,TRBJ1-1,CASSAMTGRTEAFF
17,TRBV10-3,TRBJ2-5,CAISESQRTSPQETQYF
16,TRBV18,TRBJ2-7,CASSPPLSGQGGEQYF
14,TRBV27,TRBJ1-1,CASRTGVLVTEAFF